This T cell receptor (beta chain) was retrieved from a study of long-term antiretroviral therapy in people with HIV. Germline CDR1 and CDR2: SNHLY and FYNNEI. Trimming at V came to 7 bases and at J to 5 bases, leaving 4 bases not matched to a gene. This CDR3 is 13 amino acids long. Version v3.0 of the immunoSEQ assay ran at survey level. Data came from immunoSEQ multiplex PCR; TCRdb stores just in-frame clones and leaves some out. The sample lists fewer than 40,000 clones, 60% to 85% occurring once. Every sample had about 0.85-11 million cryopreserved PBMC in it before DNA extraction. This clone turned up a few times.

This receptor was taken from a woman aged 50 to 65 with HIV. The genes are TRBV2 and TRBJ2-1; TRBD1 matches at 8 bases. This sample comprised unsorted PBMCs, obtained 3.1 years after starting antiretroviral therapy. The DNA of the CDR3 is TGTGCCAGCAAGGACAGGGAGAACAATGAGCAGTTCTTC. It translates to CASKDRENNEQFF. Filled out from reference TRBV2 and TRBJ2-1, the complete variable domain reads EPEVTQTPSHQVTQMGQEVILRCVPISNHLYFYWYRQILGQKVEFLVSFYNNEISEKSEIFDDQFSVERPDGSNFTLKIRSTKLEDSAMYFCASKDRENNEQFFGPGTRLTVL.